These 5 T cell receptor beta chains came from one sample sequenced in a study of T cell responses to AZD1222 COVID-19 vaccine. Repertoires were generated with immunoSEQ multiplex PCR, while TCRdb's copy carries only in-frame clones and drops some. Of approximately 92,000 clones listed, 85% to 90% were seen once; the top ten hold roughly 10%. The material was peripheral blood, obtained on day 0 of AZD1222 vaccination. These receptors all stem from an adult in good health.

The chain links TRBV5-1 to TRBJ1-3, with D possibly TRBD1 on 5 matching bases. This CDR3 is built from 15 residues. Trimming left V 5 bases short and J 0 bases short, with 12 bases between. The germline V gene encodes CDR1 SGHRS and CDR2 YFSETQ. The CDR3 nucleotides are TGCGCCAGCAGTTCACAGGCCAGCTCTGGAAACACCATATATTTT. This encodes CASSSQASSGNTIYF.

The chain links TRBV6-1 to TRBJ1-1; D is undetermined. The V end lost 2 bases, the J end lost 1 base, and 8 bases lay between the germline ends. Germline lookup yields CDR1 MNHNS and CDR2 SASEGT. This CDR3 comprises 14 residues. CDR3 sequence reads: CASSESLGNTEAFF. DNA for the CDR3: TGTGCCAGCAGTGAAAGTTTGGGGAACACTGAAGCTTTCTTT.

V usage is TRBV7-2 and J usage is TRBJ2-5, with a weak D call TRBD2 (6 bases). This CDR3 contains 16 residues. Trimming stripped 4 bases from V and 2 bases from J, with 17 bases between. CDR1 is SGHTA, CDR2 FQGNSA, per germline. The CDR3 coding sequence is TGTGCCAGCAGCTCCCAGACTGGAGGGGTACAAGAGACCCAGTACTTC. Translated, it gives CASSSQTGGVQETQYF.

The rearrangement links TRBV3-1 (or the pseudogene TRBV3-2) to TRBJ1-6; D remains unclear. Germline lookup yields CDR1 LGHDT and CDR2 YNNKEL (reference sequence). Trimming shortened V by 1 base and J by 0 bases, and 1 base separated the two germline ends. The CDR3 loop spans 14 amino acids. DNA for the CDR3: TGTGCCAGCAGCCAAGGCTCCTATAATTCACCCCTCCACTTT. Its translation: CASSQGSYNSPLHF.

The chain carries TRBV3-1 (or the pseudogene TRBV3-2) and TRBJ2-1; 8 bases agree with TRBD1. The CDR3 is 16 residues long. Trimming removed 4 bases from V and 5 bases from J; junction bases left unmatched: 10. Germline V gene lookup returns CDR1 LGHDT and CDR2 YNNKEL (reference sequence). The CDR3 bases are TGTGCCAGCAGCCCCGCCGACAGGGGTATACACAATGAGCAGTTCTTC. It codes for CASSPADRGIHNEQFF.